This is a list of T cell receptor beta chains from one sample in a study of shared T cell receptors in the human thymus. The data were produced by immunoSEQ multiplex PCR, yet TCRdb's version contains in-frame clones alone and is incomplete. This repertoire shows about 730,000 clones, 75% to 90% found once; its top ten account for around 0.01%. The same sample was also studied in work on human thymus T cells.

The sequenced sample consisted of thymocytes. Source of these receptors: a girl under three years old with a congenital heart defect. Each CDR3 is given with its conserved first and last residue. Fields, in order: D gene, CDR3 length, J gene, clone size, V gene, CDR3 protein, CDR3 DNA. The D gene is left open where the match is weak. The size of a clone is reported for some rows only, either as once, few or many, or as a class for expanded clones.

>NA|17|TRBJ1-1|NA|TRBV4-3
CASSQDRPVGGDTEAFF
TGCGCCAGCAGCCAAGATCGCCCAGTCGGGGGGGACACTGAAGCTTTCTTT
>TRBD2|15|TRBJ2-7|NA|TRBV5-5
CASSLSGGASYEQYF
TGTGCCAGCAGCCTCAGCGGGGGGGCCTCGTACGAGCAGTACTTC
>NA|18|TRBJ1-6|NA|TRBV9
CASSEDPDRPSYNSPLHF
TGTGCCAGCAGCGAGGACCCCGACAGACCCTCCTATAATTCACCCCTCCACTTT
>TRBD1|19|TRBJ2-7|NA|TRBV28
CASSEPGTGGELSPYEQYF
TGTGCCAGCAGTGAACCCGGGACAGGGGGCGAACTTTCTCCCTACGAGCAGTACTTC
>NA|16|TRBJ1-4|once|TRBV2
CASSENWQESNEKLFF
TGTGCCAGCAGTGAGAACTGGCAGGAAAGTAATGAAAAACTGTTTTTT
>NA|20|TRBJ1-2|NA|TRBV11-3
CASSPHKPKRGQTWHYGYTF
TGTGCCAGCAGCCCTCACAAGCCAAAGCGAGGACAGACTTGGCACTATGGCTACACCTTC
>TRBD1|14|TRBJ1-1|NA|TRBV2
CASRILHRGWGAFF
TGTGCCAGCAGAATTCTCCACAGGGGGTGGGGAGCTTTCTTT
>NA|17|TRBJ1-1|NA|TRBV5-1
CASSLDSGFERNTEAFF
TGCGCCAGCAGCTTAGACTCAGGGTTCGAGCGGAACACTGAAGCTTTCTTT
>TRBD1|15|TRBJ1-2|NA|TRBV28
CASRPFGTDAYGYTF
TGTGCCAGCAGGCCCTTCGGGACAGACGCATATGGCTACACCTTC
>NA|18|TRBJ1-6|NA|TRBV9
CASSPWEELGTRNSPLHF
TGTGCCAGCAGCCCGTGGGAGGAACTCGGGACGAGGAATTCACCCCTCCACTTT
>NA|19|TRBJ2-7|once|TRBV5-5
CASSLERFLLDRPPYEQYF
TGTGCCAGCAGCTTGGAACGGTTTCTTCTGGACAGACCTCCCTACGAGCAGTACTTC
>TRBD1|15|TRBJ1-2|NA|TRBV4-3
CASNLRQGANYGYTF
TGCGCCAGCAACCTACGACAGGGGGCTAACTATGGCTACACCTTC
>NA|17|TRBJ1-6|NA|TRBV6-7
CASSRRGSGSYNSPLHF
TGTGCCAGCAGCCGACGAGGGAGTGGCTCCTATAATTCACCCCTCCACTTT
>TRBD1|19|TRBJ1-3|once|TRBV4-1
CASSQVPGQGFFSGNTIYF
TGCGCCAGCAGCCAGGTCCCGGGACAGGGATTTTTCTCTGGAAACACCATATATTTT
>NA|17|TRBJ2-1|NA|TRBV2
CASSEIPLQGSYNEQFF
TGTGCCAGCAGTGAAATACCCCTTCAGGGATCCTACAATGAGCAGTTCTTC
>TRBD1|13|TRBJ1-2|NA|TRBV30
CAGELGQGNGYTF
TGTGCCGGCGAATTGGGACAGGGGAATGGCTACACCTTC
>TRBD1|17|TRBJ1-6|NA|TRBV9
CASSDPGTAQNNSPLHF
TGTGCCAGCAGCGATCCCGGGACAGCCCAGAATAATTCACCCCTCCACTTT
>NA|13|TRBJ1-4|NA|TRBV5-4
CASSLAGSEKLFF
TGTGCCAGCAGCTTAGCCGGGTCCGAAAAACTGTTTTTT
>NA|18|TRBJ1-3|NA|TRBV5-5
CASSLRRPQVTLGNTIYF
TGTGCCAGCAGCTTGAGAAGGCCCCAGGTAACTCTTGGAAACACCATATATTTT
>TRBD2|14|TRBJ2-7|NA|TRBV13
CASSSGTSVYEQYF
TGTGCCAGCAGCTCCGGGACTAGTGTTTACGAGCAGTACTTC
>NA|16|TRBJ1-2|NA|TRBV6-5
CASSYTLYLANYGYTF
TGTGCCAGCAGTTATACCCTGTACCTAGCTAACTATGGCTACACCTTC
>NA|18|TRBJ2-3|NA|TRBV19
CASSTPPGATPSTDTQYF
TGTGCCAGTAGTACACCCCCAGGGGCTACCCCTAGCACAGATACGCAGTATTTT
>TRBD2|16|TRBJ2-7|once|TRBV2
CASSELLAGGQNEQYF
TGTGCCAGCAGTGAATTACTAGCGGGGGGCCAAAACGAGCAGTACTTC
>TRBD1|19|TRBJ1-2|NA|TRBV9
CASSGPGDRGDSSDYGYTF
TGTGCCAGCAGCGGACCCGGGGACAGGGGGGATTCGTCGGACTATGGCTACACCTTC
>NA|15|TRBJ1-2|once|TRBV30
CAWSVYGAVDYGYTF
TGTGCCTGGAGTGTTTATGGGGCGGTTGACTATGGCTACACCTTC
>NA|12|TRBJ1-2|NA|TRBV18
CASSLQIYGYTF
TGTGCCAGCTCACTTCAGATTTATGGCTACACCTTC
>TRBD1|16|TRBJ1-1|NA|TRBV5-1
CASSLVGTAKNTEAFF
TGCGCCAGCAGCTTAGTCGGGACAGCTAAGAACACTGAAGCTTTCTTT
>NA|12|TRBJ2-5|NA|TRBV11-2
CASSIARKTQYF
TGTGCCAGCAGCATAGCTAGGAAGACCCAGTACTTC
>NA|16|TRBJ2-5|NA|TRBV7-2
CASSLVPAQSGKTQYF
TGTGCCAGCAGCTTAGTGCCTGCTCAGTCGGGGAAGACCCAGTACTTC
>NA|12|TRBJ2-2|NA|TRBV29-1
CSGSGLAGELFF
TGCAGCGGCAGCGGACTGGCCGGGGAGCTGTTTTTT
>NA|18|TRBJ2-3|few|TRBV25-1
CASSEVPPQAPLTDTQYF
TGTGCCAGCAGTGAAGTACCTCCCCAGGCTCCGCTCACAGATACGCAGTATTTT